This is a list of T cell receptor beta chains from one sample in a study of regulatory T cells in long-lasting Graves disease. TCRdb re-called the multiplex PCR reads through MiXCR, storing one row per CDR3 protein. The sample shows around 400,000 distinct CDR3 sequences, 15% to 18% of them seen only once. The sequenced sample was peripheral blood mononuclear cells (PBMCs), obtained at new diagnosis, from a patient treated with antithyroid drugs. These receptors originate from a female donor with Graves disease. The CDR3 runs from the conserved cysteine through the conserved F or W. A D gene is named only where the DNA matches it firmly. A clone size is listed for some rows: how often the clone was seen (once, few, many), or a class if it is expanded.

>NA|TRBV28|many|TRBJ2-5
CASSLGGFKETQYF
TGTGCCAGCAGTTTGGGTGGTTTTAAAGAGACCCAGTACTTC
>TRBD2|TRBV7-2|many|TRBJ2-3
CASSLELAGVGHTQYF
TGTGCCAGCAGCTTAGAACTAGCGGGAGTCGGCCATACGCAGTATTTT
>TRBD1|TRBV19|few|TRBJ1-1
CASRLTTGLLFEAFF
TGTGCCAGTAGGCTTACGACAGGGCTACTCTTTGAAGCTTTCTTT
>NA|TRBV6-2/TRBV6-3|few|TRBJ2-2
CASSFSMRRRALFF
TGTGCCAGCAGTTTTTCGATGAGGCGGCGGGCGCTGTTTTTT
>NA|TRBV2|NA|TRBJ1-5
CASSEVSDQPQHF
TGTGCCAGCAGTGAAGTATCCGATCAGCCCCAGCATTTT
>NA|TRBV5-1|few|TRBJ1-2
CASSPAPGRRNYGYTF
TGCGCCAGCAGCCCTGCCCCGGGACGGCGGAACTATGGCTACACCTTC
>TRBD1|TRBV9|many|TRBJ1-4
CASSVGGQGNEKLFF
TGTGCCAGCAGCGTAGGGGGACAGGGGAATGAAAAACTGTTTTTT
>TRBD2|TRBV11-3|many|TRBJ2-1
CASSLRLAGENEQFF
TGTGCCAGCAGCTTAAGACTAGCGGGAGAGAATGAGCAGTTCTTC
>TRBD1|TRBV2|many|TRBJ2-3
CASSEATGGTDTQYF
TGTGCCAGCAGTGAAGCCACAGGGGGGACAGATACGCAGTATTTT
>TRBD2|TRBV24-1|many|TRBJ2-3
CATSDPGGATDTQYF
TGTGCCACCAGTGACCCCGGGGGGGCCACAGATACGCAGTATTTT
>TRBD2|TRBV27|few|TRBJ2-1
CASSRTSGPYNEQFF
TGTGCCAGCAGCAGGACTAGCGGCCCATACAATGAGCAGTTCTTC
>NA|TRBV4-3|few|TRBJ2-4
CASSLEAQGKTIQYF
TGCGCCAGCAGCCTGGAGGCACAGGGAAAAACCATTCAGTACTTC
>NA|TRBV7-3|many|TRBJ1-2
CASSGQQGGANYGYTF
TGTGCCAGCAGCGGGCAACAGGGAGGGGCTAACTATGGCTACACCTTC
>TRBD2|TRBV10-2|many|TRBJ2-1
CASGGPGAGGSNEQFF
TGCGCCAGCGGGGGCCCGGGGGCGGGAGGGAGCAATGAGCAGTTCTTC
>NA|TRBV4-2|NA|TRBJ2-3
CATQGAADTQYF
TGTGCCACCCAAGGGGCCGCAGATACGCAGTATTTT
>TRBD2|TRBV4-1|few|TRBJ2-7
CASSSRFPTGTSYEQYF
TGCGCCAGCAGCTCCCGTTTCCCTACCGGGACTAGCTACGAGCAGTACTTC
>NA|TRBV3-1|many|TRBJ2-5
CASSQYWTQYF
TGTGCCAGCAGCCAATATTGGACCCAGTACTTC
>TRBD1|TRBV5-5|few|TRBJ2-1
CASSSDRYNEQFF
TGTGCCAGCAGCTCGGACAGGTACAATGAGCAGTTCTTC
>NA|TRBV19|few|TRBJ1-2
CASISAGARRNYGYTF
TGTGCCAGTATCTCAGCGGGGGCTCGGCGCAACTATGGCTACACCTTC
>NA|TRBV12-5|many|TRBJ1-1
CASGLVEGTVMNTEAFF
TGTGCTAGTGGTTTGGTAGAGGGGACGGTTATGAACACTGAAGCTTTCTTT
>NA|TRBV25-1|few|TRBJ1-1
CASSVHGSFTEAFF
TGTGCCAGCAGTGTTCACGGGAGTTTCACTGAAGCTTTCTTT